This TCR beta chain is drawn from a study of cytomegalovirus exposure and HLA in healthy donors. Study results and limitations: As immune exposure information, only CMV serostatus was available. Associated with cytomegalovirus, according to the listing, were some 150 TCR beta chains.

The PCR was carried out with 60 Vbeta primers and 13 Jbeta primers. Original analysis: The count from a later analysis was some 80 million unique TCR beta chains, 9 million to 12 million of them shared. TCRdb's copy holds only in-frame clones and misses some; the assay was immunoSEQ multiplex PCR. The V and J calls and clone size were taken over from that table, and D and trimming were inferred from the DNA. This sample carries roughly 60,000 clones, 60% to 85% of them seen once, and the ten largest clones take approximately 3.6%. Comments on this clone: What it binds is unknown.

V lost 4 bases and J lost 0, with 15 bases in between. From germline, CDR1 is SEHNR and CDR2 FQNEAQ (reference sequence). This CDR3 is built from 16 residues. The source of this sequence is a woman aged 40 to 55 in good health and CMV-seropositive. Sequenced material: PBMCs. The chain employs TRBV7-9 and TRBJ1-1; D uncertain. DNA of the CDR3: TGTGCCAGCAGCTCCCGACTGTTTGGTATGAACACTGAAGCTTTCTTT. Amino acid sequence: CASSSRLFGMNTEAFF.